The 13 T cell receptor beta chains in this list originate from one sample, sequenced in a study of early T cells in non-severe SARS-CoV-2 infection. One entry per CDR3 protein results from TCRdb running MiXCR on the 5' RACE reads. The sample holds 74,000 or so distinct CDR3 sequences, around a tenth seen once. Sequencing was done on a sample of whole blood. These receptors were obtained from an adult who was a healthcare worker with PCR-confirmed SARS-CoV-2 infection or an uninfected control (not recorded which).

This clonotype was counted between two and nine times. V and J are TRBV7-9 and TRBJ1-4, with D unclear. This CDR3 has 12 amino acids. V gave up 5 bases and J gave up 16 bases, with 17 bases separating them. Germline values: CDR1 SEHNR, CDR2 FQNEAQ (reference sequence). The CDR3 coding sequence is TGTGCCAGCAGCCTCCCGCCGGGATCAGAGTTTTTT. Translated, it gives CASSLPPGSEFF.

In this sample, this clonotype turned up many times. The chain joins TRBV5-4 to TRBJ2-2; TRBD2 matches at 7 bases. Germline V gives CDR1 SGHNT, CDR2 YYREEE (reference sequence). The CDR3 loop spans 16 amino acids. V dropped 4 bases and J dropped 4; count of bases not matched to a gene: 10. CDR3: CASSRGDAVVTGELFF. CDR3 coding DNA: TGTGCCAGCAGCCGGGGGGACGCGGTGGTCACCGGGGAGCTGTTTTTT. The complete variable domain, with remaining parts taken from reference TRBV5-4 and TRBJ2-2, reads ETGVTQSPTHLIKTRGQQVTLRCSSQSGHNTVSWYQQALGQGPQFIFQYYREEENGRGNFPPRFSGLQFPNYSSELNVNALELDDSALYLCASSRGDAVVTGELFFGEGSRLTVL.

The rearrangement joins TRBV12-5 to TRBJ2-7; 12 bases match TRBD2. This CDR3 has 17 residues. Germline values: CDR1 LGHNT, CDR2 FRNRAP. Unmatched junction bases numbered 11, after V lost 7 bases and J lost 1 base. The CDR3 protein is CASAPRRTSGVSYEQYF. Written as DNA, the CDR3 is TGTGCTAGTGCCCCGAGACGGACTAGCGGGGTATCCTACGAGCAGTACTTC. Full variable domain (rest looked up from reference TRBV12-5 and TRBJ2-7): DARVTQTPRHKVTEMGQEVTMRCQPILGHNTVFWYRQTMMQGLELLAYFRNRAPLDDSGMPKDRFSAEMPDATLATLKIQPSEPRDSAVYFCASAPRRTSGVSYEQYFGPGTRLTVT.

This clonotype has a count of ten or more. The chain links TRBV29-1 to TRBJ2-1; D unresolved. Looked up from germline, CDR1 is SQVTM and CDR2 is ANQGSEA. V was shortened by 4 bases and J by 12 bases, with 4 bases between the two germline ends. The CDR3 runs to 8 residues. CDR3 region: CSVGRQFF. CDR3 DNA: TGCAGCGTTGGTAGGCAGTTCTTC.

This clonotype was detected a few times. The CDR3 here is CSVPGLALLSPSSSYNEQFF. The CDR3 DNA reads TGCAGCGTTCCTGGACTAGCTCTCCTCTCACCTTCTAGCTCCTACAATGAGCAGTTCTTC. J is TRBJ2-1 and V is TRBV29-1, with 8 bases aligning to TRBD2. Germline V CDR1 and CDR2: SQVTM, ANQGSEA. This CDR3 contains 20 residues. V was clipped by 5 bases and J by 0 bases; unmatched bases: 21.

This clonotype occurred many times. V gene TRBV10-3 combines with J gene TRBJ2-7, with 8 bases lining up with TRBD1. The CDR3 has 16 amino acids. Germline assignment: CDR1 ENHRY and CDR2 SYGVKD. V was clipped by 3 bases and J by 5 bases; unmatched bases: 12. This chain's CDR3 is CAISDWPGGNPHEQYF. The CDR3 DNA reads TGTGCCATCAGTGACTGGCCAGGGGGCAATCCCCACGAGCAGTACTTC.

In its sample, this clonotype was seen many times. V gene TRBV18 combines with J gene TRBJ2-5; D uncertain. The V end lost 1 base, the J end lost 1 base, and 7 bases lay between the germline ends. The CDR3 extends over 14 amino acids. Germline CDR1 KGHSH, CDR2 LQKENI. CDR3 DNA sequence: TGTGCCAGCTCACCACGGGCCTCCCAAGAGACCCAGTACTTC. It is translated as CASSPRASQETQYF.

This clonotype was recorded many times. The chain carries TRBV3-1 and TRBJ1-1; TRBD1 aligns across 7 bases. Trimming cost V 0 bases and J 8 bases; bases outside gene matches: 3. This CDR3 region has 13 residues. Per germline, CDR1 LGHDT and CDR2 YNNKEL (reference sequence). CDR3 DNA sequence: TGTGCCAGCAGCCAAGACATGACAGGGGAAGCTTTCTTT. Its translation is CASSQDMTGEAFF.

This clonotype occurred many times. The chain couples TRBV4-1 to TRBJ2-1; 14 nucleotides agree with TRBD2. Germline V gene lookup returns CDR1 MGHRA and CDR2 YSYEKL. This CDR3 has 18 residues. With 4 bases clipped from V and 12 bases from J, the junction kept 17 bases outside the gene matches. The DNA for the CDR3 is TGCGCCAGCAGCCGGGTCACCGAGGGACTAGCGGGAGAGGGGGGGCAGTTCTTC. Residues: CASSRVTEGLAGEGGQFF.

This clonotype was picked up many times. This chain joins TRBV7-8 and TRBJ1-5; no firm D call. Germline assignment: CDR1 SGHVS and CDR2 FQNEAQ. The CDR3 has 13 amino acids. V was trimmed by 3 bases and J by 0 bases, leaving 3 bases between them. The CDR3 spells CASSLDSNQPQHF. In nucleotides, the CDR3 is TGTGCCAGCAGCTTGGATAGCAATCAGCCCCAGCATTTT. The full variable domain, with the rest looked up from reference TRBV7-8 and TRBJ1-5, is GAGVSQSPRYKVAKRGQDVALRCDPISGHVSLFWYQQALGQGPEFLTYFQNEAQLDKSGLPSDRFFAERPEGSVSTLKIQRTQQEDSAVYLCASSLDSNQPQHFGDGTRLSIL.

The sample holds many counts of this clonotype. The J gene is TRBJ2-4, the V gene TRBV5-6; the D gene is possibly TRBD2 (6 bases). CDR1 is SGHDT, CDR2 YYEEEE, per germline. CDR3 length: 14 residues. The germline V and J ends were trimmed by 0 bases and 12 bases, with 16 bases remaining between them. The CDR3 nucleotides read TGTGCCAGCAGCTTGGGGACGGGGGTCCGGGGTCAGTACTTC. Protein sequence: CASSLGTGVRGQYF.

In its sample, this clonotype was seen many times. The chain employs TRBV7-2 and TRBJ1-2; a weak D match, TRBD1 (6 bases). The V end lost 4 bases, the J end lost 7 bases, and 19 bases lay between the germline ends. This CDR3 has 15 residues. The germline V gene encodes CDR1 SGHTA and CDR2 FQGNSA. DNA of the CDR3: TGTGCCAGCAGCTCTGGGGCAGGGGTCTTTAGTGGCTACACCTTC. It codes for CASSSGAGVFSGYTF.

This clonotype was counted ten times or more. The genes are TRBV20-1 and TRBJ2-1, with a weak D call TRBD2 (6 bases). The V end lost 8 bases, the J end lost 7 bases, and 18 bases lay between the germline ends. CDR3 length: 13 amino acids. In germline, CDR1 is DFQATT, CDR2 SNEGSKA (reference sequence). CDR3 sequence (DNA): TGCAGTCCCTTGGGACTCAACGGGAATGAGCAGTTCTTC. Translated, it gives CSPLGLNGNEQFF.